The sequence of this T cell receptor beta chain was determined in a study of shared clonotypes between healthy human individuals. None of the donors, who were healthy HIV-negative adults, had recently had acute infections or vaccinations. Unsorted PBMC samples were amplified in replicate PCRs containing around 310 ng DNA, tens of thousands of T cell genomes. What was sequenced on ten immunoSEQ deep assay plates was unsorted PBMC DNA. Sequencing used immunoSEQ multiplex PCR; TCRdb keeps in-frame clones, though not all of them. The sample comprises 450,000 to 600,000 clones, roughly 85% of which are singletons, and 10% to 15% rests with the top ten. Unmatched junction bases numbered 20, after V lost 8 bases and J lost 4 bases. From germline, CDR1 is MNHEY and CDR2 SMNVEV (reference sequence). This CDR3 spans 18 amino acids.

This receptor was identified in a woman aged 40 to 55 in good health. Some clones in this sample may be carry-over from other donors' samples. V and J are TRBV27 and TRBJ2-7; 10 bases match TRBD2. Source material: PBMCs. CDR3 sequence reads: CASPERGPPSSGSYEQYF. The CDR3 nucleotides are TGTGCCAGCCCCGAGAGGGGACCCCCTTCTAGCGGGAGTTACGAGCAGTACTTC.